This T cell receptor (beta chain) was found in a study of blood T cell repertoires in COVID-19. Study at large: From the United States, Italy and Spain came samples of acute and convalescent COVID-19. Sample material is recorded as cDNA or gDNA derived from T cells, B-cell-depleted T cells, or PBMCs.

Study processing details: Amplification with reference gene primers provided the estimates of nucleated cell counts. The repertoire was sequenced with immunoSEQ multiplex PCR; TCRdb's copy has only in-frame clones and lacks some. The D gene and trimming were derived from the DNA, and the V and J assignments and clone size from that table. In the table there are more than 200,000 clones, around 88% of which are singletons. This TCR was recovered from a man aged 30 to 45 with active or convalescent COVID-19. Source material: peripheral blood.

CDR3 DNA: TGTGCCAGCTGCCTAGCGGGGGGGGCGGAGACCCAGTACTTC. Encoded protein: CASCLAGGAETQYF. J is TRBJ2-5 and V is TRBV5-5, with 12 bases identical to TRBD2. Per germline, CDR1 SGHKS and CDR2 YYEKEE (reference sequence). The CDR3 spans 14 residues. J gave up 5 bases and V 7 bases, and 6 bases lay outside the gene matches.